This T cell receptor (beta chain) was sequenced for a study of T cells in narcolepsy. Overall study: Enrolled donors included narcolepsy type 1 or type 2 patients and healthy controls.

The assay was immunoSEQ multiplex PCR, and TCRdb's table has in-frame clones only and misses some. The data show tens of thousands of clones, roughly 84% seen once. For this clone: Its antigen is not known.

The study, taken as a whole, reports: Blood of same and different patients, but not healthy controls, reportedly held recurring autoreactive clonotypes. Autoreactive HCRT-specific and TRIB2-specific clonotypes were marked in same-patient CSF-versus-blood CD4+ comparisons. Some memory CD4+ repertoires had no autoreactive clone sequences.

This CDR3 is 16 amino acids long. V was shortened by 1 base and J by 0 bases, with 10 bases between the two germline ends. The germline CDR1 and CDR2 sequences are LGHNA and YNFKEQ. V gene TRBV4-2 combines with J gene TRBJ1-5; D may be TRBD1 (5 bases). The TCR sequence derives from a human donor with narcolepsy. The material sequenced was CD45RA- memory CD4+ T cells from PBMCs. CDR3 nucleotides: TGTGCCAGCAGCCAAGGGGTAGGGGATAGCAATCAGCCCCAGCATTTT. Its translation: CASSQGVGDSNQPQHF.